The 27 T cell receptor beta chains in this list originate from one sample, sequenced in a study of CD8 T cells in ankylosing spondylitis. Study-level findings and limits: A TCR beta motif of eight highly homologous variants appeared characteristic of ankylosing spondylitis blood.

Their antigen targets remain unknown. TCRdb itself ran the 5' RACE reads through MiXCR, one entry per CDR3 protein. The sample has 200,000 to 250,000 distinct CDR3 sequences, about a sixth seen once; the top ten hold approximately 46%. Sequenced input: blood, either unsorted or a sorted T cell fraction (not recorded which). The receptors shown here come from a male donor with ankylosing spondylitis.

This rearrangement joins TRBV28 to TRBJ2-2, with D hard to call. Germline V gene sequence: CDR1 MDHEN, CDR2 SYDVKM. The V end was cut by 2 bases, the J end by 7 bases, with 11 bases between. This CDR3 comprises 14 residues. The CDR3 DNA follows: TGTGCCAGCAGTTTACCGGAAGAGGTCGGGGAGCTGTTTTTT. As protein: CASSLPEEVGELFF.

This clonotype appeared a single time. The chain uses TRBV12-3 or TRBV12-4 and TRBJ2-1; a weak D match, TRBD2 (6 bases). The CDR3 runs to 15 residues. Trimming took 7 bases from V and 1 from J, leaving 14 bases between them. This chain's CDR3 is CASTRVTSSYNEQFF. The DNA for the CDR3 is TGTGCCAGCACCAGGGTGACTAGTTCCTACAATGAGCAGTTCTTC.

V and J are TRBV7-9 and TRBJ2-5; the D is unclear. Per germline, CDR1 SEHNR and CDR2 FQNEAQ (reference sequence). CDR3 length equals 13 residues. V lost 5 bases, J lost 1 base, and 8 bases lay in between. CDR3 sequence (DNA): TGTGCCAGCAGCCCAGGAGCCCAAGAGACCCAGTACTTC. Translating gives CASSPGAQETQYF.

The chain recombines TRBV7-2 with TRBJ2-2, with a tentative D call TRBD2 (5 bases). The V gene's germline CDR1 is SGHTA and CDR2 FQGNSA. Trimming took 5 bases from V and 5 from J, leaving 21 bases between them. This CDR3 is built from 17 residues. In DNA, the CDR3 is TGTGCCAGCAGCCACCCAGCTAGCATGGTGGGAACCGGGGAGCTGTTTTTT. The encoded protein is CASSHPASMVGTGELFF.

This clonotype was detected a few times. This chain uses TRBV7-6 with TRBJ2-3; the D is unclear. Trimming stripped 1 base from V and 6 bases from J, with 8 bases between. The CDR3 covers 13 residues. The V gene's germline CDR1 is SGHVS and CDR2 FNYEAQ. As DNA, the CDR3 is TGTGCCAGCAGCTTAGAACGTGGGGATACGCAGTATTTT. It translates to CASSLERGDTQYF.

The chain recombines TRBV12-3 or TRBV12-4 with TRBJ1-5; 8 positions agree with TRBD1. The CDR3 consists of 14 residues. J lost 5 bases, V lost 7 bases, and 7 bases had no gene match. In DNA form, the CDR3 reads TGTGCCAGCAATTCACAGGGGGTAGATCAGCCCCAGCATTTT. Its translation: CASNSQGVDQPQHF.

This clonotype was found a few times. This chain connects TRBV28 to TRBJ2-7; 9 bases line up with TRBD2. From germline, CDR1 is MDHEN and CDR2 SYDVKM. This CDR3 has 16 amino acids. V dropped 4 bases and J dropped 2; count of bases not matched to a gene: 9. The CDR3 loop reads CASSSTLAGKAYEQYF. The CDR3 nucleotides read TGTGCCAGCAGTTCCACCCTAGCGGGGAAAGCCTACGAGCAGTACTTC. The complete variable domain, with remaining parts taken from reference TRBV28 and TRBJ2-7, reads DVKVTQSSRYLVKRTGEKVFLECVQDMDHENMFWYRQDPGLGLRLIYFSYDVKMKEKGDIPEGYSVSREKKERFSLILESASTNQTSMYLCASSSTLAGKAYEQYFGPGTRLTVT.

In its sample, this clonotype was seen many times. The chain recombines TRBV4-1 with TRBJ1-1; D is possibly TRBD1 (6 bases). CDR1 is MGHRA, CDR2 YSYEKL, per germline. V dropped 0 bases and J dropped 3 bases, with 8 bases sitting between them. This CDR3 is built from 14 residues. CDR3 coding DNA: TGCGCCAGCAGCCAAGAACAGGGTTACACTGAAGCTTTCTTT. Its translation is CASSQEQGYTEAFF.

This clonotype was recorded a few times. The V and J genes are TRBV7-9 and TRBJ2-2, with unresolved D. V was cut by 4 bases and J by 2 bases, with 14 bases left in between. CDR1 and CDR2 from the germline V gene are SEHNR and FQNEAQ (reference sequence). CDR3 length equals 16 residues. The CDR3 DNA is TGTGCCAGCAGCTCTCTCGGTGTAGCTAACACCGGGGAGCTGTTTTTT. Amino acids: CASSSLGVANTGELFF. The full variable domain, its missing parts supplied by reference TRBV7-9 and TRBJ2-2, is DTGVSQNPRHKITKRGQNVTFRCDPISEHNRLYWYRQTLGQGPEFLTYFQNEAQLEKSRLLSDRFSAERPKGSFSTLEIQRTEQGDSAMYLCASSSLGVANTGELFFGEGSRLTVL.

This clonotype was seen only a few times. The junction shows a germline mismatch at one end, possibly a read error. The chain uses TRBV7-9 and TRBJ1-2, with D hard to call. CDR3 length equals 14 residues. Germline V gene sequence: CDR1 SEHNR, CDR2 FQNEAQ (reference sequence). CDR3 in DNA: TGTGCCAGCAGCCTAGCAGGTGTGGTCTATGGCTACACCTTC. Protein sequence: CASSLAGVVYGYTF.

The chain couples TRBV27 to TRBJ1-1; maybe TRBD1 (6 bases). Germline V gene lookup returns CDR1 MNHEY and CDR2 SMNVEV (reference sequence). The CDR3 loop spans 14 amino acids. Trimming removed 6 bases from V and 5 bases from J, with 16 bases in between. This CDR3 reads CASRQYPGDTEAFF. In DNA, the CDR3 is TGTGCCAGCAGACAGTATCCAGGGGATACTGAAGCTTTCTTT.

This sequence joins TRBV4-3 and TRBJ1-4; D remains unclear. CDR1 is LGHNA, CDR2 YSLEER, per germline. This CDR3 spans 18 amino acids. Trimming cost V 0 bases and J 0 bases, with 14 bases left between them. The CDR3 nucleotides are TGCGCCAGCAGCCAAGAATACCCGGTGCCTGCAACTAATGAAAAACTGTTTTTT. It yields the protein CASSQEYPVPATNEKLFF.

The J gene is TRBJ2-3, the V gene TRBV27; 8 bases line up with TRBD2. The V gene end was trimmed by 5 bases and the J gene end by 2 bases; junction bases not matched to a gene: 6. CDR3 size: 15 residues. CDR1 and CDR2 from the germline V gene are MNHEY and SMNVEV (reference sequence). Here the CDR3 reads CASSLSGANTDTQYF. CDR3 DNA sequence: TGTGCCAGCAGTCTTAGCGGGGCAAACACAGATACGCAGTATTTT.

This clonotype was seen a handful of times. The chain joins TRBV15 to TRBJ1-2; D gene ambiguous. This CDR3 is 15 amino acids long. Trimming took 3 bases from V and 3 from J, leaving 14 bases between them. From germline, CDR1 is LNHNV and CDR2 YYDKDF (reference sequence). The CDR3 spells CATSSRGNSHYGYTF. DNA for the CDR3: TGTGCCACCAGCAGTCGAGGAAACTCTCACTATGGCTACACCTTC.

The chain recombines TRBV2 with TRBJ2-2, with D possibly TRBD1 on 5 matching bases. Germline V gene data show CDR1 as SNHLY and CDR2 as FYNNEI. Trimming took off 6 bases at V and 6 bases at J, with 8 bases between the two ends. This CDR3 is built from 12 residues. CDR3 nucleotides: TGTGCCAGCAGCGAGACAGCCGGGGAGCTGTTTTTT. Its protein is CASSETAGELFF.

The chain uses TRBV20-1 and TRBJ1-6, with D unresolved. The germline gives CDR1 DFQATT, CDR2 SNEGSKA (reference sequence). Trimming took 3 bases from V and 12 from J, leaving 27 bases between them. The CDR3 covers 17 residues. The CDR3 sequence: CSASFPERQALEGPLHF. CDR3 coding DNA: TGCAGTGCTAGTTTCCCCGAGCGGCAGGCCCTTGAGGGACCCCTCCACTTT.

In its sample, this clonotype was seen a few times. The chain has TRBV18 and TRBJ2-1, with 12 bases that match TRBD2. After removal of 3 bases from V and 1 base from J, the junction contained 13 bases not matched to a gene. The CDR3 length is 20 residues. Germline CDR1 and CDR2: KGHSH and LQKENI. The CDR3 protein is CASSPDGRTSGTRSYNEQFF. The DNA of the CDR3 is TGTGCCAGCTCACCGGACGGAAGGACTAGCGGGACAAGGTCCTACAATGAGCAGTTCTTC.

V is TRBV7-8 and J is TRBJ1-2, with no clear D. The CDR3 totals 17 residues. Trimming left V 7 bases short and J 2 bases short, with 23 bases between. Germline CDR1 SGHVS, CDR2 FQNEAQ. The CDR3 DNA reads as TGTGCCAGCATCCAGTCGAAGGCAGGCCTAGGGAACTATGGCTACACCTTC. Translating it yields CASIQSKAGLGNYGYTF. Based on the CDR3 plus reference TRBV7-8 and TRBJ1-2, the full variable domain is GAGVSQSPRYKVAKRGQDVALRCDPISGHVSLFWYQQALGQGPEFLTYFQNEAQLDKSGLPSDRFFAERPEGSVSTLKIQRTQQEDSAVYLCASIQSKAGLGNYGYTFGSGTRLTVV.

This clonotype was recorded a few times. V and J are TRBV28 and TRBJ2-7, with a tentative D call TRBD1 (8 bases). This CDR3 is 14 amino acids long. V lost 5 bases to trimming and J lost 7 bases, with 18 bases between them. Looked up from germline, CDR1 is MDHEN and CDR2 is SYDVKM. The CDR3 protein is CASSKEKQGGEQYF. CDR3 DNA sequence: TGTGCCAGCAGTAAAGAAAAACAGGGGGGGGAGCAGTACTTC. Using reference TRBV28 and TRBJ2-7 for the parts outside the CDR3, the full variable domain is DVKVTQSSRYLVKRTGEKVFLECVQDMDHENMFWYRQDPGLGLRLIYFSYDVKMKEKGDIPEGYSVSREKKERFSLILESASTNQTSMYLCASSKEKQGGEQYFGPGTRLTVT.

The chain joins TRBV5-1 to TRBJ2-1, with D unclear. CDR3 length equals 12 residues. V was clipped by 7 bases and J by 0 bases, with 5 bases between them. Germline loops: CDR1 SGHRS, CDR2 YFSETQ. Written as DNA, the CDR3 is TGCGCCAGCTACGACTCCTACAATGAGCAGTTCTTC. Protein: CASYDSYNEQFF.

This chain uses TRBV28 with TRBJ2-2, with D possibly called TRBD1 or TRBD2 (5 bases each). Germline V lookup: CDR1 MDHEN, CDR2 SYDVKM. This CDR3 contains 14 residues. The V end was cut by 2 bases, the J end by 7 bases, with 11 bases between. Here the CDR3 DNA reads TGTGCCAGCAGTTTAACCAGGGCGGGCGGGGAGCTGTTTTTT. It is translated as CASSLTRAGGELFF.

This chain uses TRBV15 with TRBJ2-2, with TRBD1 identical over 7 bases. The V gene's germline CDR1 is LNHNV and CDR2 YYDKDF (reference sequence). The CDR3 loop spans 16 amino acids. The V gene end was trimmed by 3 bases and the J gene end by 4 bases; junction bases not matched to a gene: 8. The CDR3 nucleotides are TGTGCCACCAGCAGCGTTGACAGGGACCTCACCGGGGAGCTGTTTTTT. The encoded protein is CATSSVDRDLTGELFF.

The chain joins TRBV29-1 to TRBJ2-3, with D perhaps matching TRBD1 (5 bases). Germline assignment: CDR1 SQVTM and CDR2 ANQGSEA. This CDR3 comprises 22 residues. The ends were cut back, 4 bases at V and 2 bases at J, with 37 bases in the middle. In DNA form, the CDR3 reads TGCAGCGTTGTCGATCCCTTGGATTCAGAGACAGTTAAGGGGATTTCCACAGATACGCAGTATTTT. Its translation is CSVVDPLDSETVKGISTDTQYF.

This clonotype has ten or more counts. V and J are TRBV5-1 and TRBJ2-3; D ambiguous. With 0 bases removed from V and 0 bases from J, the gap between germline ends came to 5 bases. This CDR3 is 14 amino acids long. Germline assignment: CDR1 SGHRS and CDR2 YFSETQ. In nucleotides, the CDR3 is TGCGCCAGCAGCTTGGAGTCTAGCACAGATACGCAGTATTTT. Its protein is CASSLESSTDTQYF.

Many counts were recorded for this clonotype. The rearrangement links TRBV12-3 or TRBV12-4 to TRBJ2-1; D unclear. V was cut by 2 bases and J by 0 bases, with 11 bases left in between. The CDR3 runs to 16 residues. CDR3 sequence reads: CASSLWVLSSYNEQFF. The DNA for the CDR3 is TGTGCCAGCAGTTTATGGGTCTTGAGCTCCTACAATGAGCAGTTCTTC.

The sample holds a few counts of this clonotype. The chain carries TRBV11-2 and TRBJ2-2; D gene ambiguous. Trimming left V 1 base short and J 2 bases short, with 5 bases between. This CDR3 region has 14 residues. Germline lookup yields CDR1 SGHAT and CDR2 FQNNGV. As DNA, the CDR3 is TGTGCCAGCAGCTTAGCGGTAAACACCGGGGAGCTGTTTTTT. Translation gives CASSLAVNTGELFF.

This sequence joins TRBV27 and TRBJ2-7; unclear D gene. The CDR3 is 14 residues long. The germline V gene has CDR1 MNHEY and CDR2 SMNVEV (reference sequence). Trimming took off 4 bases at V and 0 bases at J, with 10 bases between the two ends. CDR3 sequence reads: CASSYSRFSYEQYF. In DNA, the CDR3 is TGTGCCAGCAGTTATTCTAGGTTCTCCTACGAGCAGTACTTC.